Shown below are 30 T cell receptor beta chains from a single sample sequenced in a study of molecular identifiers for immune sequencing clone quantification. TCRdb reanalysed the PCR reads using MiXCR and keeps one entry per CDR3 protein. The sample lists nearly 650,000 distinct CDR3 sequences; less than 30% were seen once. The sequenced sample was naive CD8+ T cells from blood, with Jurkat cell RNA spiked in. Specified subset: FACS-sorted CD8+CD4-CCR7+CD45RA+ naive T cells. Receptors were obtained from a human donor in good health. Some libraries in this study had Jurkat cell RNA spiked in.

The gene calls are TRBV20-1 and TRBJ2-7, with D perhaps TRBD2 (5 bases). Germline CDR1 is DFQATT and CDR2 is SNEGSKA (reference sequence). The CDR3 runs 13 residues. V was cut by 3 bases and J by 0 bases, with 9 bases left in between. CDR3 nucleotides: TGCAGTGCTAGTACAGCGGCCTCCTACGAGCAGTACTTC. Residues: CSASTAASYEQYF.

For this clonotype: This may stem from a read error, because a much larger clone lies one nucleotide away. The chain recombines TRBV7-9 with TRBJ1-6; no firm D call. Germline CDR1 and CDR2: SEHNR and FQNEAQ (reference sequence). V was shortened by 4 bases and J by 11 bases, with 24 bases between the two germline ends. The length of the CDR3 is 17 residues. CDR3 amino acids: CASSSLVSGRPDPPLHF. CDR3 nucleotides: TGTGCCAGCAGCTCCCTGGTTTCGGGCCGCCCCGATCCACCCCTCCACTTT.

This clonotype was seen only a few times. The rearrangement joins TRBV7-3 to TRBJ2-1, with D possibly matching TRBD2 (6 bases). The V gene's germline CDR1 is SGHTA and CDR2 FQGTGA. With 2 bases removed from V and 2 bases from J, the gap between germline ends came to 13 bases. This CDR3 spans 16 amino acids. CDR3 nucleotides: TGTGCCAGCAGCTTATTGCCTAGCGAGCCCTACAATGAGCAGTTCTTC. Protein product: CASSLLPSEPYNEQFF.

This clonotype was recorded a few times. This rearrangement joins TRBV11-3 to TRBJ2-7; 7 bases line up with TRBD2. CDR3 length equals 15 residues. From germline, CDR1 is SGHNT and CDR2 YENEEA. After removal of 5 bases from V and 3 bases from J, the junction contained 10 bases not matched to a gene. CDR3 DNA sequence: TGTGCCAGCAGCAAAGGCCGGGACTACAACTACGAGCAGTACTTC. Its translation: CASSKGRDYNYEQYF.

This clonotype showed up many times. V gene TRBV6-5 combines with J gene TRBJ2-7; D perhaps matches TRBD2 (5 bases). Germline V gives CDR1 MNHEY, CDR2 SVGAGI. With 4 bases removed from V and 0 bases from J, the gap between germline ends came to 13 bases. This CDR3 has 15 residues. The CDR3 DNA follows: TGTGCCAGCAGTTTGGGTAGGGAGAGCTCCTACGAGCAGTACTTC. As protein: CASSLGRESSYEQYF.

To note about this clonotype: This could be a read error, since a much larger clone is one nucleotide away. The chain is built from TRBV20-1 and TRBJ2-3; D gene ambiguous. The germline CDR1 and CDR2 sequences are DFQATT and SNEGSKA (reference sequence). Trimming stripped 3 bases from V and 1 base from J, with 11 bases between. The CDR3 consists of 14 residues. The CDR3 is CSASVTLRTDTQYF. CDR3 DNA sequence: TGCAGTGCTAGCGTGACTCTCCGCACAGATACGCAGTATTTT.

In its sample, this clonotype was seen many times. The rearrangement links TRBV10-3 to TRBJ2-7; D is ambiguous. CDR1 and CDR2 from the germline V gene are ENHRY and SYGVKD. Trimming cost V 8 bases and J 6 bases, with 14 bases left between them. The CDR3 loop spans 12 amino acids. The DNA of the CDR3 is TGTGCCATCGCCTCCACTGCCACCGAGCAGTACTTC. This translates into CAIASTATEQYF.

This clonotype was counted ten times or more. The chain couples TRBV7-9 to TRBJ1-1, with D unclear. V shed 5 bases and J shed 1 base, with 8 bases lying between them. In germline, CDR1 is SEHNR, CDR2 FQNEAQ (reference sequence). This CDR3 spans 13 amino acids. This CDR3 reads CASSTDRNTEAFF. DNA for the CDR3: TGTGCCAGCAGCACGGACCGGAACACTGAAGCTTTCTTT.

Here the CDR3 DNA reads TGCGCCAGCAGCCAAGTTTCCGGGACAGCAAACTATGGCTACACCTTC. This translates into CASSQVSGTANYGYTF. The chain employs TRBV4-1 and TRBJ1-2; 7 bases align to TRBD1. V trimming: 1 base; J trimming: 2 bases; junction bases outside the gene matches: 7. The CDR3 is made up of 16 amino acids. Germline CDR1 reads MGHRA; CDR2 reads YSYEKL.

The chain couples TRBV15 to TRBJ1-4; 10 positions agree with TRBD1. Germline V lookup: CDR1 LNHNV, CDR2 YYDKDF (reference sequence). V was clipped by 3 bases and J by 5 bases; unmatched bases: 6. This CDR3 spans 16 amino acids. The CDR3 nucleotides read TGTGCCACCAGCAGCCCTCAGACAGGGGGCAATGAAAAACTGTTTTTT. This sequence encodes CATSSPQTGGNEKLFF.

Remarks on this clonotype: The junction differs from germline at one of its ends, possibly a read error. The chain carries TRBV4-1 and TRBJ2-1; D gene ambiguous. This CDR3 region has 14 residues. Germline-derived CDR1 and CDR2 are MGHRA and YSYEKL. For the CDR3, the DNA is TGCGCCAGCAGCCAAGATGGGGTTTACAATGAGCAGCTCTTC. Translated: CASSQDGVYNEQLF.

This clonotype has more than one count but fewer than ten. The rearrangement joins TRBV28 to TRBJ1-1; TRBD1 matches at 8 bases. CDR1 is MDHEN, CDR2 SYDVKM, per germline. The ends lost 6 bases at V and 11 bases at J; junction bases unmatched: 14. The CDR3 sequence is 14 residues long. CDR3 DNA sequence: TGTGCCAGCAGGCACGGGAGCCCAGGGGGCAGTGCTTTCTTT. This sequence encodes CASRHGSPGGSAFF.

This clonotype was counted at least ten times. This chain joins TRBV6-5 and TRBJ1-1; D not certain. V gave up 2 bases and J gave up 1 base, with 8 bases separating them. Germline V gene sequence: CDR1 MNHEY, CDR2 SVGAGI. The CDR3 loop spans 14 amino acids. In DNA form, the CDR3 reads TGTGCCAGCAGTTACGACGGGCAGAACACTGAAGCTTTCTTT. Its translation is CASSYDGQNTEAFF.

The chain combines TRBV19 with TRBJ1-1; no definite D call. V dropped 1 base and J dropped 3 bases, with 9 bases sitting between them. CDR3 length: 14 residues. CDR1 is LNHDA and CDR2 is SQIVND in the germline V gene (reference sequence). CDR3 in DNA: TGTGCCAGTAGTATAGGACCCCGGGACACTGAAGCTTTCTTT. Translation: CASSIGPRDTEAFF.

This clonotype was seen more than once but under ten times. V and J are TRBV5-8 and TRBJ1-1; D gene unclear. CDR3 length: 14 amino acids. V was shortened by 1 base and J by 5 bases, with 12 bases between the two germline ends. The germline V gene has CDR1 SGHTS and CDR2 YDEGEE. The CDR3 loop reads CASSLSSLGTEAFF. The DNA of the CDR3 is TGTGCCAGCAGCTTGTCGTCCCTCGGAACTGAAGCTTTCTTT.

This clonotype was seen repeatedly, ten times or more. CDR3 loop: CSGAEDYGYTF. For the CDR3, the DNA is TGCAGTGGGGCGGAGGACTATGGCTACACCTTC. The chain carries TRBV20-1 and TRBJ1-2; no definite D call. Germline-derived CDR1 and CDR2 are DFQATT and SNEGSKA (reference sequence). V was clipped by 7 bases and J by 3 bases, with 9 bases between them. The CDR3 length is 11 residues.

On this clonotype: A single base separates this from a much larger clone, so it may be a read error. The chain is built from TRBV4-1 and TRBJ2-3, with 7 bases matching TRBD2. This CDR3 comprises 15 residues. Looked up from germline, CDR1 is MGHRA and CDR2 is YSYEKL. CDR3: CASSSTSSITDTQCF. The DNA of the CDR3 is TGCGCCAGCAGCTCGACTAGCTCGATCACAGATACGCAGTGTTTT.

About this clonotype itself: Its ends do not fully match the called genes, so a read error is possible. This sequence joins TRBV28 and TRBJ2-3, with no clear D. The CDR3 runs 16 residues. Germline V gives CDR1 MDHEN, CDR2 SYDVKM. CDR3 loop: CAGSHTLGGGTDKQYF. The CDR3 bases are TGTGCCGGCAGTCATACCCTAGGTGGTGGCACAGATAAGCAGTATTTT. The entire variable domain, with the rest obtained from reference TRBV28 and TRBJ2-3, is as follows: DVKVTQSSRYLVKRTGEKVFLECVQDMDHENMFWYRQDPGLGLRLIYFSYDVKMKEKGDIPEGYSVSREKKERFSLILESASTNQTSMYLCAGSHTLGGGTDKQYFGPGTRLTVL.

The CDR3 sequence is CASSGPAGPHEQYF. In DNA form, the CDR3 reads TGTGCCAGCAGTGGTCCCGCGGGACCCCACGAGCAGTACTTC. The chain has TRBV7-9 and TRBJ2-7, with D possibly matching TRBD2 (6 bases). V lost 6 bases and J lost 5, with 17 bases in between. The CDR3 is 14 amino acids. Germline CDR1 and CDR2: SEHNR and FQNEAQ (reference sequence).

Turning to this clonotype: Given a much more abundant clone one base away, this may be a read error. The CDR3 loop reads CTSSWTDRGEAQETQYF. CDR3 in DNA: TGCACCAGCAGCTGGACGGACAGGGGTGAGGCCCAAGAGACCCAGTACTTC. The gene calls are TRBV5-1 and TRBJ2-5; 9 bases match TRBD1. CDR3 size: 17 residues. The germline V gene encodes CDR1 SGHRS and CDR2 YFSETQ.

For this clonotype: Since a much larger clone is just one base distant, this may be a read error. The chain carries TRBV13 and TRBJ2-3; D is perhaps TRBD2 (5 bases). The germline V gene encodes CDR1 PRHDT and CDR2 FYEKMQ (reference sequence). V lost 10 bases and J 1 base, leaving 9 bases between the germline ends. There are 12 residues in the CDR3. The CDR3 loop is CATYSGTDTQYF. CDR3 DNA sequence: TGTGCCACCTATAGCGGCACAGATACGCAGTATTTT.

Note on this clonotype: A clone one base away is much larger, so this may be a read error. The chain combines TRBV4-3 with TRBJ1-1, with D possibly TRBD1 on 5 matching bases. This CDR3 is 15 amino acids long. CDR1 LGHNA and CDR2 YSLEER come from the germline V gene. This CDR3 reads CASSQDWQGSTEALF. CDR3 DNA: TGCGCCAGCAGCCAAGATTGGCAGGGATCCACTGAAGCTCTCTTT.

This clonotype occurred a few times. The chain has TRBV27 and TRBJ2-7, with D possibly being TRBD1 or TRBD2 (5 bases each). Germline V gene sequence: CDR1 MNHEY, CDR2 SMNVEV (reference sequence). The CDR3 extends over 14 amino acids. The germline V and J ends were trimmed by 1 base and 2 bases, with 9 bases remaining between them. The CDR3, as DNA: TGTGCCAGCAGTTTATGGGGGAGACCCTACGAGCAGTACTTC. It specifies CASSLWGRPYEQYF.

Concerning this clonotype itself: It may be a read error: a sequence one base away is much more abundant. The chain links TRBV7-9 to TRBJ1-4, with D perhaps TRBD1 (5 bases). The CDR3 spans 16 residues. Germline CDR1 reads SEHNR; CDR2 reads FQNEAQ (reference sequence). The CDR3 DNA reads as TGTGCCAGCAGCTTTGACAGATTTGCAACTAATGAAAAACTGCTTTTT. The encoded protein is CASSFDRFATNEKLLF.

This clonotype was recorded a few times. The chain recombines TRBV20-1 with TRBJ1-2; no firm D call. The germline V and J ends were trimmed by 0 bases and 3 bases, with 14 bases remaining between them. The germline CDR1 and CDR2 sequences are DFQATT and SNEGSKA (reference sequence). CDR3 length equals 15 residues. The CDR3 reads CSAREPMGGDYGYTF. The DNA for the CDR3 is TGCAGTGCTAGAGAGCCCATGGGAGGAGACTATGGCTACACCTTC.

The chain joins TRBV11-2 to TRBJ1-3; 8 nucleotides agree with TRBD1. The CDR3 runs 15 residues. Per germline, CDR1 SGHAT and CDR2 FQNNGV. Trimming removed 4 bases from V and 2 bases from J; junction bases left unmatched: 4. The CDR3 sequence is CASSYGTGPGNTIYF. The CDR3 DNA reads TGTGCCAGCAGCTATGGGACAGGTCCTGGAAACACCATATATTTT.

CDR3 amino acids: CASSRSSISTDTQYF. CDR3 coding DNA: TGCGCCAGCAGCCGTTCTAGCATTAGCACAGATACGCAGTATTTT. The chain uses TRBV4-1 and TRBJ2-3; tentative D call: TRBD2 (5 bases). The V gene's germline CDR1 is MGHRA and CDR2 YSYEKL. There are 15 residues in the CDR3. The ends were cut back, 4 bases at V and 0 bases at J, with 11 bases in the middle.

This clonotype was picked up a small number of times. The chain uses TRBV4-2 and TRBJ2-7; no reliable D call. The V gene's germline CDR1 is LGHNA and CDR2 YNFKEQ. The V gene lost 2 bases and the J gene lost 5 bases, with 16 bases spanning the gap. The CDR3 is 15 residues long. The CDR3 reads CASSQTFLGFDEQYF. The CDR3 nucleotides read TGTGCCAGCAGCCAAACCTTCTTGGGGTTCGACGAGCAGTACTTC.

There are many counts of this clonotype. This chain joins TRBV27 and TRBJ2-3; D is ambiguous. Germline CDR1 reads MNHEY; CDR2 reads SMNVEV (reference sequence). With 3 bases removed from V and 2 bases from J, the gap between germline ends came to 12 bases. This CDR3 is built from 15 residues. The CDR3: CASSFPKLFTDTQYF. CDR3 coding DNA: TGTGCCAGCAGTTTCCCAAAACTCTTCACAGATACGCAGTATTTT.

This clonotype has just a few counts. V is TRBV12-3 or TRBV12-4 and J is TRBJ2-3, with 8 nucleotides matching TRBD2. The J segment lost 5 bases and the V segment lost 7 bases, leaving 8 bases of the junction unmatched. There are 14 residues in the CDR3. The CDR3 nucleotides are TGTGCCAGCATCCCGCCGGGGGGGGTAGATACGCAGTATTTT. It translates to CASIPPGGVDTQYF.